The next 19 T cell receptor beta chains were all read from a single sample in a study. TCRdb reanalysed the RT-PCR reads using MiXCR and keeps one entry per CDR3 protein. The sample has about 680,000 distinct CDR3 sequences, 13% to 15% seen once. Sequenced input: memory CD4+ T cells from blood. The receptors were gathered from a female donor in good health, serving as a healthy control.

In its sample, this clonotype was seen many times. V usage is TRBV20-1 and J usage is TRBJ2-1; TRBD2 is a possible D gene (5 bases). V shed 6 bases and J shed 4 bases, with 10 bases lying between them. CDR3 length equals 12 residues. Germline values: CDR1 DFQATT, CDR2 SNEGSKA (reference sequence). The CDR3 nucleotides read TGCAGTGCGGCCGGGATGTACAATGAGCAGTTCTTC. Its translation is CSAAGMYNEQFF.

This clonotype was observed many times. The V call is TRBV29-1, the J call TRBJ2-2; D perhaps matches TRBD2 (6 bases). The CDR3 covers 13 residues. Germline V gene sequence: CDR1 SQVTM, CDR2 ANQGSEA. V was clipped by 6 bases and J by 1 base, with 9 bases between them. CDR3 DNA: TGCAGCGTGGACGGGAGGAACACCGGGGAGCTGTTTTTT. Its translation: CSVDGRNTGELFF.

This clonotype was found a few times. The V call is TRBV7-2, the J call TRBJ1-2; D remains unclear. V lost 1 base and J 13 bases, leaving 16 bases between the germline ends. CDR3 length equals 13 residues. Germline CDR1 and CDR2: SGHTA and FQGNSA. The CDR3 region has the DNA TGTGCCAGCAGCTTAGAACCAAGTTTCCCATCCACCTTC. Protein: CASSLEPSFPSTF. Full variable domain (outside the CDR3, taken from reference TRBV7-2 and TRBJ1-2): GAGVSQSPSNKVTEKGKDVELRCDPISGHTALYWYRQSLGQGLEFLIYFQGNSAPDKSGLPSDRFSAERTGGSVSTLTIQRTQQEDSAVYLCASSLEPSFPSTFGSGTRLTVV.

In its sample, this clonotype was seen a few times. The CDR3 reads CASSLTSVSYEQYF. The DNA for the CDR3 is TGTGCCAGCAGTTTAACTAGCGTCTCCTACGAGCAGTACTTC. The chain links TRBV28 to TRBJ2-7; TRBD2 agrees at 7 bases. The CDR3 is 14 amino acids. The germline V gene encodes CDR1 MDHEN and CDR2 SYDVKM. The V segment lost 2 bases and the J segment 0 bases; nucleotides outside the gene matches: 1.

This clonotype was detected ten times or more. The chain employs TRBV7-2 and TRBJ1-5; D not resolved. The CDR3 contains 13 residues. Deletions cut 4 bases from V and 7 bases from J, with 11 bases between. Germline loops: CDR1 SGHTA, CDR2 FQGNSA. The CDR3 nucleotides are TGTGCCAGCAGCTCCAATGTTGGGCAGCCCCAGCATTTT. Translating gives CASSSNVGQPQHF.

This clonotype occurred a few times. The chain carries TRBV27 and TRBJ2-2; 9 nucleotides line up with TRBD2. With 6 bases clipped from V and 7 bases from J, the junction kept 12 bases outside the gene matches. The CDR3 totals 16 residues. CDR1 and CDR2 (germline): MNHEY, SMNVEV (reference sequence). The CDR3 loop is CASSRAAGGPHGELFF. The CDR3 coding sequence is TGTGCCAGCAGCCGGGCGGCGGGAGGGCCTCACGGGGAGCTGTTTTTT.

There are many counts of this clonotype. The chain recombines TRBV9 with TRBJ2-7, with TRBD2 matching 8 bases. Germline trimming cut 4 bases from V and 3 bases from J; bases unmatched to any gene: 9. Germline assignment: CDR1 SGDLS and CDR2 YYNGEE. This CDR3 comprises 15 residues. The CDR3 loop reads CASSPELAAFYEQYF. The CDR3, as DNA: TGTGCCAGCAGCCCCGAACTAGCGGCCTTCTACGAGCAGTACTTC. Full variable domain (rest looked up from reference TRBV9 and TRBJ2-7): DSGVTQTPKHLITATGQRVTLRCSPRSGDLSVYWYQQSLDQGLQFLIQYYNGEERAKGNILERFSAQQFPDLHSELNLSSLELGDSALYFCASSPELAAFYEQYFGPGTRLTVT.

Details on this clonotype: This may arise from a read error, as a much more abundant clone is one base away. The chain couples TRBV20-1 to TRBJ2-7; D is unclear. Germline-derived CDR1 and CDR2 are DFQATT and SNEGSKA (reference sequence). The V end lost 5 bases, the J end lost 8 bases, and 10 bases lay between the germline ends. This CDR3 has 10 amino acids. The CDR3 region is CSAGRYKQYF. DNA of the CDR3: TGCAGTGCTGGCAGATACAAGCAGTACTTC.

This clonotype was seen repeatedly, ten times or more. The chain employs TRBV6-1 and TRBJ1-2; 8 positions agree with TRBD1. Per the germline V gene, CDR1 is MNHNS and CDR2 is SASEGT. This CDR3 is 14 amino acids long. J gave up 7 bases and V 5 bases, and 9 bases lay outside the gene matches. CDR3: CASSLGQGEAGYTF. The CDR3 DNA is TGTGCCAGCAGTCTCGGACAGGGTGAGGCTGGCTACACCTTC.

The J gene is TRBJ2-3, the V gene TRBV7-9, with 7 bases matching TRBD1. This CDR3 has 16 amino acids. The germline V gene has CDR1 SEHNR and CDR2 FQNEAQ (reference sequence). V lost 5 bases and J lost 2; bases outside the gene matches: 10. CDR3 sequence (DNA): TGTGCCAGCAGCCTGCGACAGGGACCATTCACAGATACGCAGTATTTT. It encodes CASSLRQGPFTDTQYF.

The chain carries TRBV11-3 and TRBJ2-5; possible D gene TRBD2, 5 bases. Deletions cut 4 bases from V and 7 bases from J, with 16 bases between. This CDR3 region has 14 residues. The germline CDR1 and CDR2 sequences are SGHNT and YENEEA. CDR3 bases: TGTGCCAGCAGCTCCGGCCCTAGCTGGGGGACCCAGTACTTC. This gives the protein CASSSGPSWGTQYF.

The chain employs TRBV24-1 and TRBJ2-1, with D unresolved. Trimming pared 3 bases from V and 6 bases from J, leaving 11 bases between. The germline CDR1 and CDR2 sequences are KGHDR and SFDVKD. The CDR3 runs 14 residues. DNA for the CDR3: TGTGCCACCAGTGATGGGCGCAGGAGCAATGAGCAGTTCTTC. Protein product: CATSDGRRSNEQFF.

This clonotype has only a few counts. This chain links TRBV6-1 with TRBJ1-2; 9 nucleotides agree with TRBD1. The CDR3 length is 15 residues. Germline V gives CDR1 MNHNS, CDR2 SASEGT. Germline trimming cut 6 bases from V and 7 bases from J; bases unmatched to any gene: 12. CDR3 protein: CASSREQGQGSGYTF. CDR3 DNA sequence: TGTGCCAGCAGCAGAGAGCAGGGACAGGGAAGTGGCTACACCTTC.

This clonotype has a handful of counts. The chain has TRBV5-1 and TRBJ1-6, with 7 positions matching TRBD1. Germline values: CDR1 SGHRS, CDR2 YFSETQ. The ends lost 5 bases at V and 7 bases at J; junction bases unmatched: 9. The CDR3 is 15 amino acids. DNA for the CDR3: TGCGCCAGCAGACCTGACAGGGTTTTAAATTCACCCCTCCACTTT. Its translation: CASRPDRVLNSPLHF.

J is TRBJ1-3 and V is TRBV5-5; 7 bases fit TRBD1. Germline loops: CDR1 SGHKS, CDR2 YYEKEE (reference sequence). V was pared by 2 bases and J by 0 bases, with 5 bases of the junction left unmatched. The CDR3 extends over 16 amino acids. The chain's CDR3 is CASSLYRGLSGNTIYF. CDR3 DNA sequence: TGTGCCAGCAGCTTATACAGGGGCCTCTCTGGAAACACCATATATTTT.

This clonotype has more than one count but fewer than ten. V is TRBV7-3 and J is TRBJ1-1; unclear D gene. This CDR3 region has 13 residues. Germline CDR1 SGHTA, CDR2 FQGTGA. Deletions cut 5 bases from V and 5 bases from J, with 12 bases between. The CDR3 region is CASSQRRETEAFF. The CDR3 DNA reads TGTGCCAGCAGCCAAAGGAGGGAAACTGAAGCTTTCTTT.

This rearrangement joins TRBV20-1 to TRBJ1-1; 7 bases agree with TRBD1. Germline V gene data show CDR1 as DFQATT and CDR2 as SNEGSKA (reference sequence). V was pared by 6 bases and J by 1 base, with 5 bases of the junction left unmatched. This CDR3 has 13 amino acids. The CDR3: CSATDRRNTEAFF. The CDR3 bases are TGCAGTGCCACGGACAGGCGGAACACTGAAGCTTTCTTT.

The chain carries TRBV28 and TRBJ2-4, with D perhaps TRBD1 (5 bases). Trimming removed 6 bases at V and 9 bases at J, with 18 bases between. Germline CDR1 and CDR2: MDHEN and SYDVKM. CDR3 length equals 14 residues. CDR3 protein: CASRTRQSLSIQYF. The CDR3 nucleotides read TGTGCCAGCAGGACAAGACAGTCTTTATCCATTCAGTACTTC.

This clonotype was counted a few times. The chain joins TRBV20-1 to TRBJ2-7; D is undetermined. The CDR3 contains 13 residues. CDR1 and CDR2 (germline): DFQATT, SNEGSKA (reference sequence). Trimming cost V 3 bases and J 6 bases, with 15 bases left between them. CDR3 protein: CSARVAEVGEQYF. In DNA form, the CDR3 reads TGCAGTGCTAGGGTGGCAGAGGTGGGCGAGCAGTACTTC.